Listed below are T cell receptor beta chains from one sample, sequenced in a study of cytomegalovirus exposure and HLA in healthy donors. Clones were read by immunoSEQ multiplex PCR, and TCRdb kept only the in-frame ones, dropping some. The specimen's table records some 120,000 clones. Specimen: PBMCs. These TCRs come from a man in his forties or fifties in good health and CMV-seronegative. Each CDR3 is given with its conserved first and last residue. The D gene is left open where the match is weak.

. | TRBJ2-7 | TRBV28 | TGTGCCAGCAGTGAGGGTGGGGACGGGGACTCTTACGAGCAGTACTTC | CASSEGGDGDSYEQYF
TRBD2 | TRBJ2-3 | TRBV28 | TGTGCCAGCAGTGAACACCTAGCGGGAGGAACAGATACGCAGTATTTT | CASSEHLAGGTDTQYF
. | TRBJ1-5 | TRBV30 | TGTGCCTGGAAACCTCGCGGATACTTTCTGGAAAGCAATCAGCCCCAGCATTTT | CAWKPRGYFLESNQPQHF
. | TRBJ1-2 | TRBV27 | TGTGCCAGCAGTCCCTCTAACTATGGCTACACCTTC | CASSPSNYGYTF
TRBD2 | TRBJ2-5 | TRBV10-2 | TGCGCCAGCCGTCGAGCGGGAGGAGGAGAGACCCAGTACTTC | CASRRAGGGETQYF
. | TRBJ1-2 | TRBV4-2 | TGTGCCAGCAGCCCCGGGAGTGGCTACACCTTC | CASSPGSGYTF
. | TRBJ1-2 | TRBV6-5 | TGTGCCAGCAGTTCCAAACAGGGTTTATTAGGCTACACCTTC | CASSSKQGLLGYTF
TRBD1 | TRBJ1-5 | TRBV30 | TGTGCCTGGAGTGTAGGACAGGGCTTACAGCCCCAGCATTTT | CAWSVGQGLQPQHF
TRBD1 | TRBJ1-3 | TRBV7-9 | TGTGCCAGCATCCTTGGAGGGGGCGGCACCATATATTTT | CASILGGGGTIYF
TRBD1 | TRBJ2-7 | TRBV7-7 | TGTGCTAGCAGCTCAGGGACAGGGATGGGAGTCGAGCAGTACTTC | CASSSGTGMGVEQYF
. | TRBJ1-2 | TRBV28 | TGTGCCAGCAGTTCACACAGGGTGGGAGGCTACACCTTC | CASSSHRVGGYTF
. | TRBJ2-7 | TRBV5-8 | TGTGCCAGCAGCTATTCTGGGGCCCCAAGGTGGGGGCAGTACTTC | CASSYSGAPRWGQYF
TRBD2 | TRBJ2-1 | TRBV10-1 | TGCGCCAGCAGCTACAACGCGGGAGTTAAGGACAATGAGCAGTTCTTC | CASSYNAGVKDNEQFF
. | TRBJ2-7 | TRBV7-6 | TGTGCCAGCAGCTTAGATGCAGGTTCCTACGAGCAGTACTTC | CASSLDAGSYEQYF
. | TRBJ2-7 | TRBV27 | TGTGCCAGCAGTGCGGACAGTTTCGAGCAGTACTTC | CASSADSFEQYF
. | TRBJ1-2 | TRBV6-6 | TGTGCCAGCAACACCAATATAGCGAACTATGGCTACACCTTC | CASNTNIANYGYTF